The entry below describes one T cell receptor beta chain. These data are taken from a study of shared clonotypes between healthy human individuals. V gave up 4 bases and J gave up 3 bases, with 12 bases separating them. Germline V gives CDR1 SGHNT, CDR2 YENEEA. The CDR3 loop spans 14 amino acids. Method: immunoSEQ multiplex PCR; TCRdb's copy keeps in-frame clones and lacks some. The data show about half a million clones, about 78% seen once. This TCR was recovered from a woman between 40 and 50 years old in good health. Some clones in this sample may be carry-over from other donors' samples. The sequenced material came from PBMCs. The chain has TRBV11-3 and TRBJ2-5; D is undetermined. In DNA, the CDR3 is TGTGCCAGCAGCTCTTACGACACAAAAGAGACCCAGTACTTC. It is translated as CASSSYDTKETQYF. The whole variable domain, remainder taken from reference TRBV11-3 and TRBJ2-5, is EAGVVQSPRYKIIEKKQPVAFWCNPISGHNTLYWYLQNLGQGPELLIRYENEEAVDDSQLPKDRFSAERLKGVDSTLKIQPAELGDSAVYLCASSSYDTKETQYFGPGTRLLVL.